Described below is a single TCR beta chain sequence and its context. This record belongs to a study of blood T cell repertoires in COVID-19. Study context: The United States, Italy and Spain supplied acute and convalescent COVID-19 samples. From T cells, B-cell-depleted T cells, or PBMCs came the material, which was cDNA or gDNA.

Original data processing: Estimation of nucleated cell counts was performed using reference gene primer amplification. The assay was immunoSEQ multiplex PCR, and TCRdb's table has in-frame clones only and misses some. V and J calls and clone size are those listed in that table; D and trimming were worked out from the DNA. The sample lists 210,000 or so clones, 80% to 90% occurring once. Germline lookup yields CDR1 SGHNT and CDR2 YYREEE (reference sequence). V lost 4 bases, J lost 2 bases, and 16 bases lay in between. The CDR3 extends over 16 amino acids. This receptor was taken from an elderly woman with active or convalescent COVID-19. The chain has TRBV5-4 and TRBJ2-1; D remains ambiguous. Sequencing was performed on peripheral blood. CDR3 nucleotides: TGTGCCAGCAGCGTTGCGAAGTTACCAACCTACAATGAGCAGTTCTTC. Its translation is CASSVAKLPTYNEQFF. The complete variable domain, with remaining parts taken from reference TRBV5-4 and TRBJ2-1, reads ETGVTQSPTHLIKTRGQQVTLRCSSQSGHNTVSWYQQALGQGPQFIFQYYREEENGRGNFPPRFSGLQFPNYSSELNVNALELDDSALYLCASSVAKLPTYNEQFFGPGTRLTVL.